The 25 T cell receptor beta chains presented below share a single source sample, sequenced in a study of Ad26.COV2.S vaccination and SARS-CoV-2 variants. Treatment reported: over 15 received Ad26.COV2.S at low or high dose, single or two shots; about 5 received placebo; per-sample allocation not given. It was on day 63 after the first vaccine or placebo injection that samples were taken. Here immunoSEQ multiplex PCR was the method, and the copy in TCRdb shows in-frame clones only, minus some. The sample shows hundreds of thousands of clones, around 93% of them seen only once. Sequencing used peripheral blood, obtained in a trial of Ad26.COV2.S vaccine versus placebo. These receptors all stem from a person between 18 and 65 years old who received the Ad26.COV2.S COVID-19 vaccine or a placebo.

The chain recombines TRBV29-1 with TRBJ1-2; D not certain. Trimming took off 0 bases at V and 5 bases at J, with 16 bases between the two ends. Germline CDR1 SQVTM, CDR2 ANQGSEA. The CDR3 runs 15 residues. The CDR3 loop is CSVEDQAGSGYGYTF. The CDR3 nucleotides are TGCAGCGTTGAAGATCAGGCGGGGAGTGGTTATGGCTACACCTTC.

This clone has only one observation. This CDR3 reads CASSYQRTSYSYEQYF. The CDR3 region has the DNA TGTGCCAGCAGTTACCAAAGGACTAGCTACTCCTACGAGCAGTACTTC. The chain joins TRBV6-2 or TRBV6-3 to TRBJ2-7, with TRBD2 identical over 8 bases. J gave up 0 bases and V 2 bases, and 6 bases lay outside the gene matches. The CDR3 contains 16 residues. Germline V gives CDR1 MNHEY, CDR2 SVGEGT.

The chain combines TRBV6-5 with TRBJ1-2; D unresolved. The V and J ends lost 0 bases and 8 bases respectively, with 13 bases between them. The CDR3 runs to 14 residues. Germline loops: CDR1 MNHEY, CDR2 SVGAGI. The CDR3 loop is CASSYSKTRGGYTF. The CDR3 region has the DNA TGTGCCAGCAGTTACTCGAAGACTCGTGGGGGCTACACCTTC.

The chain recombines TRBV7-2 with TRBJ2-5; 7 nucleotides agree with TRBD2. The CDR3 length is 17 residues. J gave up 2 bases and V 2 bases, and 11 bases lay outside the gene matches. Germline CDR1 reads SGHTA; CDR2 reads FQGNSA. The CDR3 protein is CASSLSWRGSLQETQYF. The CDR3 DNA sequence: TGTGCCAGCAGCTTATCTTGGCGGGGGTCCCTACAAGAGACCCAGTACTTC.

This clone appeared once. The chain couples TRBV30 to TRBJ1-5; tentatively, D is TRBD1 (6 bases). Germline V gives CDR1 GTSNPN, CDR2 SVGIG (reference sequence). The CDR3 length is 18 residues. Trimming took off 0 bases at V and 1 base at J, with 19 bases between the two ends. The CDR3 DNA reads TGTGCCTGGAGTGTAATTGGTGGCAGCCAGGGGAGCAATCAGCCCCAGCATTTT. It specifies CAWSVIGGSQGSNQPQHF.

The chain is built from TRBV7-9 and TRBJ2-7; tentative D call: TRBD2 (7 bases). The CDR3 is 15 residues long. Germline CDR1 SEHNR, CDR2 FQNEAQ (reference sequence). Trimming left V 7 bases short and J 1 base short, with 17 bases between. CDR3 bases: TGTGCCAGCACCAATGGGGGGGGCGCATCCTACGAGCAGTACTTC. This codes for CASTNGGGASYEQYF.

This chain joins TRBV11-2 and TRBJ1-2, with 7 bases lining up with TRBD1. Germline V gene lookup returns CDR1 SGHAT and CDR2 FQNNGV. The V segment lost 2 bases and the J segment 3 bases; nucleotides outside the gene matches: 3. CDR3 length: 14 residues. The CDR3 region has the DNA TGTGCCAGCAGCTTAAGTACAGGGGACTATGGCTACACCTTC. Translating it yields CASSLSTGDYGYTF.

V gene TRBV13 combines with J gene TRBJ1-2; no clear D gene. V lost 2 bases and J lost 6, with 13 bases in between. This CDR3 contains 14 residues. Germline V gene lookup returns CDR1 PRHDT and CDR2 FYEKMQ (reference sequence). The CDR3 DNA follows: TGTGCCAGCAGCTTATGGAGGGATTGGGATGGCTACACCTTC. As protein: CASSLWRDWDGYTF.

Only one count was recorded for this clone. The gene calls are TRBV9 and TRBJ1-6, with a possible D match to TRBD1 (6 bases). The V gene's germline CDR1 is SGDLS and CDR2 YYNGEE. V dropped 3 bases and J dropped 9 bases, with 19 bases sitting between them. There are 16 residues in the CDR3. Here the CDR3 DNA reads TGTGCCAGCAGCGCCCGGGCTGGAGGGGGGGGTTCACCCCTCCACTTT. Encoded protein: CASSARAGGGGSPLHF. The full variable domain, its missing parts supplied by reference TRBV9 and TRBJ1-6, is DSGVTQTPKHLITATGQRVTLRCSPRSGDLSVYWYQQSLDQGLQFLIQYYNGEERAKGNILERFSAQQFPDLHSELNLSSLELGDSALYFCASSARAGGGGSPLHFGNGTRLTVT.

The chain links TRBV4-1 to TRBJ2-5, with unresolved D. Trimming pared 1 base from V and 2 bases from J, leaving 8 bases between. This CDR3 is 14 amino acids long. The germline gives CDR1 MGHRA, CDR2 YSYEKL. The CDR3 bases are TGCGCCAGCAGCCAAGTCTCCATTCAAGAGACCCAGTACTTC. Its protein product is CASSQVSIQETQYF.

There are a few counts of this clone. The genes are TRBV21-1 and TRBJ1-4; TRBD1 is the table's D call, not checked against the DNA. TRBV21-1 is a pseudogene. This CDR3 region has 15 residues. In DNA, the CDR3 is TGTGCCAGCAGCAAAGAGACAGGGGTTCATGAAAAACTGTTTTTT. Translated: CASSKETGVHEKLFF.

The gene calls are TRBV7-2 and TRBJ2-7; D is unclear. Germline CDR1 is SGHTA and CDR2 is FQGNSA. Trimming removed 5 bases from V and 6 bases from J, with 11 bases in between. CDR3 length: 12 amino acids. The CDR3 sequence is CASSPVGTEQYF. CDR3 DNA sequence: TGTGCCAGCAGCCCCGTAGGAACCGAGCAGTACTTC.

The V gene is TRBV7-9, the J gene TRBJ1-1, with a tentative D call TRBD1 (6 bases). CDR3 length equals 15 residues. Trimming shortened V by 5 bases and J by 4 bases, and 17 bases separated the two germline ends. The germline gives CDR1 SEHNR, CDR2 FQNEAQ (reference sequence). The CDR3 DNA follows: TGTGCCAGCAGCCCAAGACAGGAAAGAACCACTGAAGCTTTCTTT. Its protein is CASSPRQERTTEAFF.

The chain employs TRBV11-3 and TRBJ2-7, with D unresolved. V lost 1 base and J lost 5, with 12 bases in between. The length of the CDR3 is 14 residues. The germline CDR1 and CDR2 sequences are SGHNT and YENEEA. The CDR3: CASSLGPGPHEQYF. In nucleotides, the CDR3 is TGTGCCAGCAGCTTAGGTCCCGGGCCTCACGAGCAGTACTTC. Complete variable domain (other parts from reference TRBV11-3 and TRBJ2-7): EAGVVQSPRYKIIEKKQPVAFWCNPISGHNTLYWYLQNLGQGPELLIRYENEEAVDDSQLPKDRFSAERLKGVDSTLKIQPAELGDSAVYLCASSLGPGPHEQYFGPGTRLTVT.

The chain recombines TRBV9 with TRBJ2-7, with TRBD2 matching over 7 bases. The germline CDR1 and CDR2 sequences are SGDLS and YYNGEE. V gave up 1 base and J gave up 3 bases; unmatched junction bases: 10. The CDR3 runs to 16 residues. CDR3 bases: TGTGCCAGCAGCGTACATCCTAGGACTAGTTACTACGAGCAGTACTTC. Its translation is CASSVHPRTSYYEQYF.

The rearrangement joins TRBV2 to TRBJ1-5, with D hard to call. CDR1 is SNHLY and CDR2 is FYNNEI in the germline V gene. CDR3 length equals 13 residues. V was pared by 10 bases and J by 3 bases, with 13 bases between. CDR3 residues: CATSSDYNQPQHF. As DNA, the CDR3 is TGTGCCACCTCCTCAGACTACAATCAGCCCCAGCATTTT.

V and J are TRBV19 and TRBJ1-6, with D unclear. V lost 1 base to trimming and J lost 3 bases, with 10 bases between them. This CDR3 has 16 residues. The V gene's germline CDR1 is LNHDA and CDR2 SQIVND (reference sequence). The CDR3 protein is CASSIVAGRYNSPLHF. For the CDR3, the DNA is TGTGCCAGTAGTATAGTTGCAGGTCGCTATAATTCACCCCTCCACTTT.

The chain couples TRBV6-1 to TRBJ2-3; the match to TRBD2 covers 8 bases. The CDR3 contains 15 residues. V was pared by 3 bases and J by 3 bases, with 5 bases of the junction left unmatched. CDR1 and CDR2 (germline): MNHNS, SASEGT. The CDR3 nucleotides are TGTGCCAGCAGTGAGGGCGGGGGGATAACAGATACGCAGTATTTT. As protein: CASSEGGGITDTQYF.

This chain links TRBV2 with TRBJ1-4; no definite D call. The germline V gene has CDR1 SNHLY and CDR2 FYNNEI. The CDR3 covers 13 residues. The V gene lost 7 bases and the J gene lost 3 bases, with 9 bases spanning the gap. CDR3 sequence (DNA): TGTGCCAGCAAGGGCAGGCCTAATGAAAAACTGTTTTTT. Translation gives CASKGRPNEKLFF.

The chain couples TRBV6-5 to TRBJ2-1, with 7 nucleotides matching TRBD2. The germline CDR1 and CDR2 sequences are MNHEY and SVGAGI. The length of the CDR3 is 15 residues. V dropped 0 bases and J dropped 3; count of bases not matched to a gene: 2. The CDR3 reads CASSYSGGGYNEQFF. CDR3 bases: TGTGCCAGCAGTTACTCGGGGGGGGGCTACAATGAGCAGTTCTTC.

This clone was observed a handful of times. This chain links TRBV19 with TRBJ1-6, with 8 bases fitting TRBD1. V shed 3 bases, J shed 10 bases, and the junction held 11 bases outside the gene matches. Germline V CDR1 and CDR2: LNHDA, SQIVND (reference sequence). CDR3 size: 16 residues. The CDR3, as DNA: TGTGCCAGTAGTATTATCCCAGGACAGGGTAACTCACCCCTCCACTTT. Residues: CASSIIPGQGNSPLHF.

The chain employs TRBV5-1 and TRBJ1-2; the D is unclear. V lost 1 base to trimming and J lost 8 bases, with 15 bases between them. CDR3 length: 14 residues. Germline CDR1 reads SGHRS; CDR2 reads YFSETQ. CDR3 loop: CASSLLSDSYGYTF. The CDR3 DNA sequence: TGCGCCAGCAGCTTGTTATCCGACTCCTACGGCTACACCTTC.

The chain joins TRBV5-4 to TRBJ2-3; D is perhaps TRBD1 or TRBD2 (5 bases each). This CDR3 has 13 residues. CDR1 and CDR2 (germline): SGHNT, YYREEE (reference sequence). V was cut by 2 bases and J by 5 bases, with 9 bases left in between. CDR3 in amino acids: CASSFGDGDTQYF. The CDR3 DNA sequence: TGTGCCAGCAGCTTTGGGGACGGAGATACGCAGTATTTT.

The chain carries TRBV3-1 (or the pseudogene TRBV3-2) and TRBJ2-7; D may be TRBD1 (5 bases). CDR1 is LGHDT, CDR2 YNNKEL, per germline (reference sequence). Trimming took 1 base from V and 2 from J, leaving 12 bases between them. This CDR3 has 15 residues. This CDR3 reads CASSQGQGGTYEQYF. In DNA form, the CDR3 reads TGTGCCAGCAGCCAAGGTCAGGGCGGTACCTACGAGCAGTACTTC.

The chain is built from TRBV4-3 and TRBJ2-1; D is ambiguous. Trimming removed 0 bases from V and 4 bases from J, with 13 bases in between. Germline CDR1 LGHNA, CDR2 YSLEER. This CDR3 has 16 amino acids. The chain's CDR3 is CASSQDGTVGYNEQFF. CDR3 DNA sequence: TGCGCCAGCAGCCAAGATGGAACGGTGGGATACAATGAGCAGTTCTTC.